This TCR beta chain appears in the sequencing data of a study of shared clonotypes between healthy human individuals. Findings and limits, study-wide: It was anticipated that sequencing depth would influence how many clonotypes donors shared.

In the source study's methods: ImmunoSEQ output held junction-only sequences without quality scores, so filtering differed. Sequenced by immunoSEQ multiplex PCR; TCRdb stores in-frame clones only, minus some. The V and J calls and the clone size are those of that table, but D and trimming were determined from the DNA. In the table there are over 400,000 clones, about 96% of which are singletons. The V and J ends lost 0 bases and 4 bases respectively, with 13 bases between them. The CDR3 spans 15 residues. The V gene's germline CDR1 is MNHNS and CDR2 SASEGT. A CD45RA-negative memory subset and a CD45RA+ naive subset were separated from the CD4+ cells. On this clone itself: Its target is unknown.

The TCR was taken from a woman under 40 in good health. V and J are TRBV6-1 and TRBJ2-7; the D is unclear. Specimen: naive CD4+ T cells sorted from blood. Subset reported: CD45RA+ positively selected. For the CDR3, the DNA is TGTGCCAGCAGTGAAGCGCTCTCGAATCCGTACGAGCAGTACTTC. Translation: CASSEALSNPYEQYF.